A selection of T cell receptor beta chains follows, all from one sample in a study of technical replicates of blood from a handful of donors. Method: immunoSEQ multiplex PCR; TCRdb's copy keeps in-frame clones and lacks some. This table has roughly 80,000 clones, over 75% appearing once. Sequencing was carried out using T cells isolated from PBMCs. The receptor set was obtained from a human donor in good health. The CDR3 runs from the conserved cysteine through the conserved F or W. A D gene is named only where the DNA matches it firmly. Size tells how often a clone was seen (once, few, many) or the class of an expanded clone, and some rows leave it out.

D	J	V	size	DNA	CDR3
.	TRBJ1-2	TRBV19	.	TGTGCCAGTAGTATAGACAGTGGACTGTACTATGGCTACACCTTC	CASSIDSGLYYGYTF
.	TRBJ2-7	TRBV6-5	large	TGTGCCAGCAGAGGAGGACAGAACTACGAGCAGTACTTC	CASRGGQNYEQYF
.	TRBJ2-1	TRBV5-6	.	TGTGCCAGCAGCCCTCTTTGGGGCCTCAATGAGCAGTTCTTC	CASSPLWGLNEQFF
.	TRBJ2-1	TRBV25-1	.	TGTGCCAGCAGTGGCGGGTACAATGAGCAGTTCTTC	CASSGGYNEQFF
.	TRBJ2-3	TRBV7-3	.	TGTGCCAGCAGCCACGGGACACCAGGGGCAGATACGCAGTATTTT	CASSHGTPGADTQYF
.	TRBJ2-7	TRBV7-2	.	TGTGCCAGCAGTTTCTCGGGTTACGAGCAGTACTTC	CASSFSGYEQYF
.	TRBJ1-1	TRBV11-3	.	TGTGCCAGCAGCTTAGGCCGGAGCCCGAACACTGAAGCTTTCTTT	CASSLGRSPNTEAFF
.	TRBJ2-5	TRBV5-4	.	TGTGCCAGCAGCTTGGCCCGTGCGGAGACCCAGTACTTC	CASSLARAETQYF
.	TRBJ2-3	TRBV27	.	TGTGCCAGCCGACGCGGGACAGGGGGGCTAGCGGGAGGGCCAATCGTCCCAGATACGCAGTATTTT	CASRRGTGGLAGGPIVPDTQYF
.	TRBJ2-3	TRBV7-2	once	TGTGCCAGCAGCTTAGGCTCTCCTTTAAACAGTGTGGATACGCAGTATTTT	CASSLGSPLNSVDTQYF
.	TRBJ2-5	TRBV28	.	TGTGCCAGCAGTTCCGCAGGGGAAGAGACCCAGTACTTC	CASSSAGEETQYF
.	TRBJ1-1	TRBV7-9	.	TGTGCCAGCAGCTCGGCGCAGGGTTACGCTGAAGCTTTCTTT	CASSSAQGYAEAFF
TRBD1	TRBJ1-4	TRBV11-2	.	TGTGCCAGCAGCTTAGATCTAATCGGACAGGGGGCGCGGAAACTGTTTTTT	CASSLDLIGQGARKLFF
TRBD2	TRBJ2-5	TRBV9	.	TGTGCCAGCAGCGTTGGCGGGAGCGGGGAGACCCAGTACTTC	CASSVGGSGETQYF
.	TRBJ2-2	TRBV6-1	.	TGTGCCAGCAGTGCTTCCTGGGGCCATGGCACCGGGGAGCTGTTTTTT	CASSASWGHGTGELFF
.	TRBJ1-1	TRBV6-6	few	TGTGCCAGCAGTTACGATAGGACACTTACTGAAGCTTTCTTT	CASSYDRTLTEAFF
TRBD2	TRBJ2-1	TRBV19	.	TGTGCCAGTAGTCTTCCCCCGGGACTAGGAGACAATGAGCAGTTCTTC	CASSLPPGLGDNEQFF
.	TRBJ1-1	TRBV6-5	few	TGTGCCTCGCGGAGGTCCACTGAAGCTTTCTTT	CASRRSTEAFF
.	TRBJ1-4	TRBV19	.	TGTGCCAGTAGTATGCGCAGGGGTGAAAAACTGTTTTTT	CASSMRRGEKLFF
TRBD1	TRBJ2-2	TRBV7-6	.	TGTGCCAGCAGTTTAACCGGGACAGGGGGCGCCGGGAGTAACGGGGAGCTGTTTTTT	CASSLTGTGGAGSNGELFF
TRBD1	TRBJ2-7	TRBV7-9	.	TGTGCCAGCAGCTCGACAGGGTACTACGAGCAGTACTTC	CASSSTGYYEQYF
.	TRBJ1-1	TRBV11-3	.	TGTGCCAGCAGCTTAGGGGGAGACACTGAAGCTTTCTTT	CASSLGGDTEAFF
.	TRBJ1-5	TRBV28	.	TGTGCCAGCAGTTTTCTGCAGTTTTATCAGCCCCAGCATTTT	CASSFLQFYQPQHF
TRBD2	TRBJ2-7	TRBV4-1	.	TGCGCCAGCAGCCCGGGACTAGCGGGAACCTCCTACGAGCAGTACTTC	CASSPGLAGTSYEQYF
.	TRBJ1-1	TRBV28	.	TGTGCCAGCAGTTTACCCCGACAGACACCTATGAACACTGAAGCTTTCTTT	CASSLPRQTPMNTEAFF
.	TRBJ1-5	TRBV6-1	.	TGTGCCAGCAGGGACTCTTCGGGAGGCAATCAGCCCCAGCATTTT	CASRDSSGGNQPQHF
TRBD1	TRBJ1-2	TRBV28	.	TGTGCCAGCAGTTTATCGGGGACAGGGAGGTATGGCTACACCTTC	CASSLSGTGRYGYTF
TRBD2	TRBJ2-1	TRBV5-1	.	TGCGCCAGCAGCATAAGCGGGAGGGCCATAGATGAGCAGTTCTTC	CASSISGRAIDEQFF
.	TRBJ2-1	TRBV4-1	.	TGCGCCAGCAGCCAGGTAGGGTGGACAGCGTTTAACTTCAATGAGCAGTTCTTC	CASSQVGWTAFNFNEQFF
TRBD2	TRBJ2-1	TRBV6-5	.	TGTGCCAGCAGTCGTAGCGGGAGGTCCTACAATGAGCAGTTCTTC	CASSRSGRSYNEQFF
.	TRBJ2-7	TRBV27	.	TGTGCCAGCAGTTTCCTTACGGCGGGTTTAAACTACGAGCAGTACTTC	CASSFLTAGLNYEQYF
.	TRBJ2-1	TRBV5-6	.	TGTGCCAGCAGCTTTGGACGGAATAGGGGCTACAATGAGCAGTTCTTC	CASSFGRNRGYNEQFF
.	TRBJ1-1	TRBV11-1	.	TGTGCCAGCAGCTTAGCCACTGCCATGAACACTGAAGCTTTCTTT	CASSLATAMNTEAFF
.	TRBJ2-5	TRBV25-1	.	TGTGCCAGCAGTCTGGAGACCCAGTACTTC	CASSLETQYF
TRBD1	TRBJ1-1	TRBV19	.	TGTGCGGTAAGGTGGACAGGCTATATGAACACTGAAGCTTTCTTT	CAVRWTGYMNTEAFF
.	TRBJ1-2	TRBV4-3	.	TGCGCCAGCAGCCAAGGGGGGGGAGACCGATCTTTCTATGGCTACACCTTC	CASSQGGGDRSFYGYTF
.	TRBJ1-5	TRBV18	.	TGTGCCAGCTCAGGACAGTTTGAGGGTCAGCCCCAGCATTTT	CASSGQFEGQPQHF
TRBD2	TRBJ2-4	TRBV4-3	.	TGCGCCAGCAGCCATATAGCGGGGAGGGACATTCAGTACTTC	CASSHIAGRDIQYF
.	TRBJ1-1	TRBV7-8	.	TGTGCCAGCAGCTTAACAGGAGTAAACACTGAAGCTTTCTTT	CASSLTGVNTEAFF
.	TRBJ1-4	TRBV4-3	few	TGCGCCAGCAGCCAGGAGGGCGACAAACTGTTTTTT	CASSQEGDKLFF
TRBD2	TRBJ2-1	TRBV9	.	TGTGCCAGCAGCCCCCGCTGGCTAGCGGGGGCGAATGAGCAGTTCTTC	CASSPRWLAGANEQFF
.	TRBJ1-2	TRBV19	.	TGTGCCAGTACTAAGGGGGATGGCTACACCTTC	CASTKGDGYTF
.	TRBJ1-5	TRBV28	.	TGTGCCAGCCAAACCAAAAAACAGGGTGGGGGCAATCAGCCCCAGCATTTT	CASQTKKQGGGNQPQHF
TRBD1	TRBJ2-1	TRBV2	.	TGTGCCAGCAGTGTGCAGACAGGGCCCTACAATGAGCAGTTCTTC	CASSVQTGPYNEQFF
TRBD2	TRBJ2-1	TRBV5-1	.	TGCGCCAGCAGCCGATCAACTAGCGGGTCCTACAATGAGCAGTTCTTC	CASSRSTSGSYNEQFF
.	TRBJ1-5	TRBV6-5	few	TGTGCCAGCAGCCGGACACCTTTTCATCAGCCCCAGCATTTT	CASSRTPFHQPQHF
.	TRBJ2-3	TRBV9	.	TGTGCCAGCAGCGTACAGGGGCCAGATACGCAGTATTTT	CASSVQGPDTQYF
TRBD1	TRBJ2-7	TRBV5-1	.	TGCGCCAGCAGCTTGCGAGACAGGGTCTACGAGCAGTACTTC	CASSLRDRVYEQYF
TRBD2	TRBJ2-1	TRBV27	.	TGTGCCAGCCAGCGGGATTTGAACAATGAGCAGTTCTTC	CASQRDLNNEQFF
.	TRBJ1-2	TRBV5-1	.	TGCGCCAGCAGCTTGGACAGTTTCTATGGCTACACCTTC	CASSLDSFYGYTF
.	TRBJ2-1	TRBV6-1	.	TGTGCCAGCAGAGCCGGGCTAGCGCTCTACAATGAGCAGTTCTTC	CASRAGLALYNEQFF